This TCR beta chain was found in a study of blood T cell repertoires in COVID-19. Participant reports of clinical history set cohort assignment. Germline loops: CDR1 LNHDA, CDR2 SQIVND (reference sequence). The CDR3 has 15 amino acids. Unmatched junction bases numbered 4, after V lost 5 bases and J lost 1 base. Under the authors' procedure: Using reference gene primer amplification, nucleated cell counts were estimated. The repertoire was sequenced with immunoSEQ multiplex PCR; TCRdb's copy has only in-frame clones and lacks some. That table furnishes V, J and clone size, whereas the DNA furnished D and trimming. The profile covers more than 150,000 clones, with approximately 80% appearing a single time and 13% to 15% taken by the ten largest.

Sequences were obtained from PBMCs or T cells enriched from blood (not recorded which). The sequence came from a man between 60 and 75 years old who had been exposed to COVID-19. This chain uses TRBV19 with TRBJ2-3; 9 nucleotides align to TRBD1. DNA of the CDR3: TGTGCCAGTAGTCCTAGGACAGGGGGCACAGATACGCAGTATTTT. Encoded protein: CASSPRTGGTDTQYF.